This TCR beta chain appears in the sequencing data of a study of follicular helper T cells after annual influenza vaccination. Study-wide context: Across the 2013-2014, 2014-2015 and 2015-2016 vaccination seasons, some subjects were resampled.

Notes on the study in general: Only about 9.5-22% of analyzed cells yielded productive TCRB sequences.

Time point specified: 2014-2015 season, 7 days after vaccination. Subjects lived in the community and lacked influenza vaccine within the prior 6 months. Vaccine contraindications, substance abuse, HIV/AIDS, active malignancy and active illness excluded donors. Profiled with immunoSEQ multiplex PCR; TCRdb holds only in-frame clones, not every one. Of approximately 9,600 clones in the sample, about four fifths are singletons; the top ten hold 0.75% to 0.9%. Note on this clone: Its antigen is undetermined.

Material: CXCR5- memory CD4+ T cells sorted from blood, obtained 7 days after influenza vaccination. The sequence derives from an adult who received the influenza vaccine.

The CDR3 is CASSLGDRIHGYTF. The CDR3 coding sequence is TGTGCCAGCAGCTTGGGGGACAGGATACATGGCTACACCTTC. V gene TRBV5-4 combines with J gene TRBJ1-2; 8 bases match TRBD1. This CDR3 spans 14 amino acids. Per germline, CDR1 SGHNT and CDR2 YYREEE (reference sequence). V lost 0 bases, J lost 6 bases, and 4 bases stayed unmatched.